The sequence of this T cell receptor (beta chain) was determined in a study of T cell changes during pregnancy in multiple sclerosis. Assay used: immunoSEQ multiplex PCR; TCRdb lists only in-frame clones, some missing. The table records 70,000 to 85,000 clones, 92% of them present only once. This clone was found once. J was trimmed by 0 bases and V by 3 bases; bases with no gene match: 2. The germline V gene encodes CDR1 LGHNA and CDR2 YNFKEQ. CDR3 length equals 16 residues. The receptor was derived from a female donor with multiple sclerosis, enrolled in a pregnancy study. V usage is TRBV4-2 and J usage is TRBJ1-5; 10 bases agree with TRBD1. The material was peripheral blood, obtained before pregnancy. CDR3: CASSQDRGVSNQPQHF. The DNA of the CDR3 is TGTGCCAGCAGCCAGGACAGGGGGGTTAGCAATCAGCCCCAGCATTTT.